The clone carrying this T cell receptor beta chain was counted many times. TCRdb redid the calling of the 5' RACE reads with MiXCR, one entry per CDR3 protein. The sample carries about 730,000 distinct CDR3 sequences, about 20% recorded once. The J segment lost 7 bases and the V segment lost 11 bases, leaving 15 bases of the junction unmatched. The germline V gene has CDR1 SNHLY and CDR2 FYNNEI. The CDR3 consists of 15 residues. The data were obtained in a study of identical twins. These data also featured in a second study, about T cells expressing NK-cell markers.

The source material was PBMCs. The source is a woman aged 18 to 35 in good health. This chain connects TRBV2 to TRBJ2-2; TRBD2 matches at 8 bases. The CDR3 spells CARGTGTRKDGELFF. The CDR3 DNA sequence: TGTGCCCGGGGAACTGGGACTAGAAAGGACGGGGAGCTGTTTTTT.